This T cell receptor beta chain was sequenced in a study of CD8 T cells in Susac syndrome (dated by TCRdb to about 2019). Study-wide context: The study used repertoire sequencing to test whether antigen drove CD8+ T cell activation and differentiation in Susac syndrome.

High-throughput TCR beta sequencing profiled peripheral blood CD8+ and CD4+ T cells from healthy donors, Susac syndrome patients and multiple sclerosis patients. Healthy donors were age- and sex-matched controls. Bulk CD8+ and CD4+ T cells were purified by magnetic negative isolation, while CD8+ TEMRA cells were enriched using FACS. Blood was drawn into EDTA tubes, processed within 24 hours, and PBMCs were isolated by density gradient centrifugation. PBMCs intended for TCR sequencing were frozen in liquid nitrogen and were later thawed in a 37 degrees C water bath. Purity of sorted or isolated CD4+, CD8+ and CD8+ TEMRA cells was at least 90%. Inclusive of the bounding cysteine and phenylalanine, the CDR3 is 11 residues long. The only DNA kept is the CDR3, 33 bases in frame from the first base. CDR1 and CDR2 were assigned from the germline V gene (reference sequence) as LGHDT and YNNKEL. V is clipped by 1 base and J by 8 bases, and the sequence between their germline boundaries is 5 bases long.

On this clonotype itself: The specificity of this receptor is unknown. There are no base qualities to consult, and no much larger clone falls within one base.

RNA was extracted with the RNeasy kit and roughly 0.5 to 1 ug was reverse transcribed using random hexamers. The immunoSEQ multiplex PCR assay, which covers 54 Vbeta and 13 Jbeta segments, was used to amplify TCR beta CDR3 regions. Bias from PCR amplification was corrected by using a synthetic template baseline for primer optimization and for computational correction. As for the original processing: Reads were assigned to V, D and J genes according to IMGT and analyzed in immunoSEQ Analyzer, with only productive sequences retained. To calculate clonality, Shannon entropy was normalized by log2 of the number of productive unique sequences and then subtracted from one. For each patient and control, public and private clones were evaluated within the 100 most prevalent clones. Clones were defined as Susac-specific if absent from the healthy and MS cohorts, from around 1,000 published viral clones and from other ImmuneACCESS disease sequences. TCRdb reprocessed the public reads (quality trimming at Q25 with fastp, clone calling with MiXCR) and kept in-frame beta chains. Under each unique CDR3 protein, matching rows form one entry showing the most common genes and DNA. The V and J calls come from TCRdb's annotation, not from the publication. The sample yields fewer than 200,000 distinct CDR3 sequences; 85% to 95% were counted once. Of the sample, roughly 0.096% falls within the top ten clones.

The full study reports these points: The study acknowledged that relatively few individuals were included in the TCR sequencing and HLA analysis.

This chain joins TRBV3-1 to TRBJ1-1, with a weak D call of TRBD1 (5 bases match). The TCR originated in a human donor in good health. Sequences were obtained from CD4+ T cells from PBMCs. The DNA is TGTGCCAGCAGCCAAGGGGGGGAAGCTTTCTTT. This yields the protein CASSQGGEAFF.